This T cell receptor (beta chain) comes out of a study of blood T cells in healthy people across ages. The CDR3 is 13 amino acids. Germline V gene sequence: CDR1 SGDLS, CDR2 YYNGEE. The V end lost 0 bases, the J end lost 3 bases, and 6 bases lay between the germline ends. Next came a second PCR, run for about 7 to 12 cycles, which used a sample-barcoded 5' primer along with a J-beta primer mix. In TCRdb, the 5' RACE reads were re-called with MiXCR into one record per CDR3 protein. The repertoire has fewer than 650,000 distinct CDR3 sequences, about 26% of them found once; the top ten carry 3% to 4%. The sample was also reused in another study, on T cells of mothers and their children.

The clonotype originates from a boy aged 2 to 9 in good health. Sequencing used blood. This rearrangement joins TRBV9 to TRBJ1-1, with D unresolved. CDR3 in amino acids: CASSVGPDTEAFF. In nucleotides, the CDR3 is TGTGCCAGCAGCGTAGGCCCCGACACTGAAGCTTTCTTT.